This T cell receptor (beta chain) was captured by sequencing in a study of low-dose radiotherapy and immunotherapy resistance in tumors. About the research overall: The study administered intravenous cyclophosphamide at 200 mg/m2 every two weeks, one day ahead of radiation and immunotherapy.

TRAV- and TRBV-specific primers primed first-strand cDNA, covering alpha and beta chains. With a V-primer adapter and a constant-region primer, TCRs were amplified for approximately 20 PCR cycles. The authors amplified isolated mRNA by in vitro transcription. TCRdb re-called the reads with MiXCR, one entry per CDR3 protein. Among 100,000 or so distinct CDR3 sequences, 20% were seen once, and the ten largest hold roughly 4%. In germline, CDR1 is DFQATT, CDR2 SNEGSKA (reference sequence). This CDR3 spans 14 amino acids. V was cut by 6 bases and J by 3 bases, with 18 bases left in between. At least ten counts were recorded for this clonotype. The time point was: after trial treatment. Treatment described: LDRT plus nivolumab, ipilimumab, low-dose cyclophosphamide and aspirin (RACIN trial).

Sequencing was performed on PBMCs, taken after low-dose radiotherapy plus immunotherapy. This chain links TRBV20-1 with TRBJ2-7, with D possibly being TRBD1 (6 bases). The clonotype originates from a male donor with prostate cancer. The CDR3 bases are TGCAGTGCACCCCAACAGGGAATTTTCTACGAGCAGTACTTC. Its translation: CSAPQQGIFYEQYF.